The next 14 T cell receptor beta chains were all read from a single sample in a study of T cell responses to AZD1222 COVID-19 vaccine. The protocol was immunoSEQ multiplex PCR, while the TCRdb copy is restricted to in-frame clones and leaves out a portion. This table holds 100,000 to 150,000 clones, approximately 90% found once. The starting material was peripheral blood, obtained on day 0 of AZD1222 vaccination. These receptors came from an adult in good health.

V is TRBV9 and J is TRBJ1-1, with 7 bases lining up with TRBD1. Germline loops: CDR1 SGDLS, CDR2 YYNGEE. CDR3 length equals 15 residues. After removal of 0 bases from V and 2 bases from J, the junction contained 4 bases not matched to a gene. The CDR3 loop is CASSVVPGGNTEAFF. CDR3 nucleotide sequence: TGTGCCAGCAGCGTAGTGCCAGGGGGAAACACTGAAGCTTTCTTT.

The chain has TRBV3-1 (or the pseudogene TRBV3-2) and TRBJ2-1, with 14 nucleotides matching TRBD2. The CDR3 runs 15 residues. V lost 4 bases and J lost 6; bases outside the gene matches: 2. Germline lookup yields CDR1 LGHDT and CDR2 YNNKEL (reference sequence). This chain's CDR3 is CASSLGTSGSNEQFF. In DNA, the CDR3 is TGTGCCAGCAGCCTTGGGACTAGCGGGAGCAATGAGCAGTTCTTC.

V gene TRBV6-5 combines with J gene TRBJ2-4; tentative D call: TRBD1 (5 bases). CDR1 is MNHEY and CDR2 is SVGAGI in the germline V gene. The CDR3 sequence is 14 residues long. V lost 7 bases and J lost 0, with 10 bases in between. The CDR3 DNA follows: TGTGCCAGCACCTTAGGGGTAGCCAAAAACATTCAGTACTTC. Translating it yields CASTLGVAKNIQYF.

The count of this clone is one. The V and J genes are TRBV7-3 and TRBJ2-5, with 11 bases that match TRBD1. This CDR3 has 14 residues. J gave up 7 bases and V 5 bases, and 6 bases lay outside the gene matches. Germline values: CDR1 SGHTA, CDR2 FQGTGA. This CDR3 is CASSPPGTGGTQYF. The CDR3 DNA is TGTGCCAGCAGCCCGCCCGGGACAGGGGGGACCCAGTACTTC.

The rearrangement links TRBV5-5 to TRBJ2-7, with D perhaps matching TRBD1 or TRBD2 (5 bases each). V gave up 3 bases and J gave up 3 bases, with 7 bases separating them. The CDR3 covers 12 residues. The germline CDR1 and CDR2 sequences are SGHKS and YYEKEE (reference sequence). The chain's CDR3 is CASSWDRYEQYF. CDR3 coding DNA: TGTGCCAGCAGCTGGGACCGCTACGAGCAGTACTTC.

V is TRBV9 and J is TRBJ2-3, with D unclear. V was cut by 0 bases and J by 6 bases, with 14 bases left in between. Germline CDR1 SGDLS, CDR2 YYNGEE. The CDR3 runs 15 residues. For the CDR3, the DNA is TGTGCCAGCAGCGTAGAGGTTTCCTTTACGGATACGCAGTATTTT. The encoded protein is CASSVEVSFTDTQYF.

The rearrangement uses TRBV2 and TRBJ2-3; D uncertain. Germline V gene data show CDR1 as SNHLY and CDR2 as FYNNEI. The length of the CDR3 is 12 residues. V was trimmed by 6 bases and J by 4 bases, leaving 8 bases between them. CDR3 residues: CASRTQADTQYF. The CDR3 DNA sequence: TGTGCCAGCAGGACTCAAGCAGATACGCAGTATTTT.

V and J are TRBV28 and TRBJ1-5; D call uncertain. Germline V gene sequence: CDR1 MDHEN, CDR2 SYDVKM. Trimming removed 1 base at V and 6 bases at J, with 13 bases between. The length of the CDR3 is 15 residues. DNA of the CDR3: TGTGCCAGCAGTTTATTGGGAAGGGTGGCTCAGCCCCAGCATTTT. As protein: CASSLLGRVAQPQHF.

The chain combines TRBV15 with TRBJ2-7, with TRBD2 identical over 7 bases. The junction had 5 bases not matched to a gene; V was cut back by 0 bases and J by 3 bases. Per the germline V gene, CDR1 is LNHNV and CDR2 is YYDKDF (reference sequence). CDR3 length equals 15 residues. The CDR3 spells CATSRDRLAVYEQYF. The CDR3 DNA sequence: TGTGCCACCAGCAGAGATCGGCTAGCGGTCTACGAGCAGTACTTC. Based on the CDR3 plus reference TRBV15 and TRBJ2-7, the full variable domain is DAMVIQNPRYQVTQFGKPVTLSCSQTLNHNVMYWYQQKSSQAPKLLFHYYDKDFNNEADTPDNFQSRRPNTSFCFLDIRSPGLGDTAMYLCATSRDRLAVYEQYFGPGTRLTVT.

This chain connects TRBV27 to TRBJ2-6, with TRBD2 identical over 9 bases. Per the germline V gene, CDR1 is MNHEY and CDR2 is SMNVEV (reference sequence). V was pared by 5 bases and J by 0 bases, with 8 bases of the junction left unmatched. This CDR3 has 18 amino acids. The CDR3 here is CASSTLLAGDSGANVLTF. The CDR3 DNA reads TGTGCCAGCAGTACCTTACTAGCGGGTGACTCTGGGGCCAACGTCCTGACTTTC.

The chain links TRBV27 to TRBJ2-1; the match to TRBD1 covers 7 bases. V lost 6 bases, J lost 6 bases, and 11 bases stayed unmatched. The germline CDR1 and CDR2 sequences are MNHEY and SMNVEV (reference sequence). This CDR3 is built from 15 residues. CDR3: CASRLTRDSFNEQFF. The DNA for the CDR3 is TGTGCCAGCAGACTAACCCGGGACAGCTTCAATGAGCAGTTCTTC.

This chain uses TRBV14 with TRBJ2-3; 10 bases are a match to TRBD2. With V trimmed by 4 bases and J by 3 bases, 7 bases remained unmatched. The CDR3 runs 16 residues. Per germline, CDR1 SGHDN and CDR2 FVKESK. The CDR3 DNA reads TGTGCCAGCAGCCCCAGGCTAGCGGGAGCGACAGATACGCAGTATTTT. Residues: CASSPRLAGATDTQYF.

This chain connects TRBV24-1 to TRBJ2-3; no clear D gene. Trimming took off 1 base at V and 4 bases at J, with 8 bases between the two ends. Germline values: CDR1 KGHDR, CDR2 SFDVKD. There are 14 residues in the CDR3. CDR3 protein: CATSDFNKPDTQYF. In DNA form, the CDR3 reads TGTGCCACCAGTGATTTCAACAAACCAGATACGCAGTATTTT.

J is TRBJ2-3 and V is TRBV2; 15 nucleotides agree with TRBD2. The V and J ends lost 10 bases and 7 bases, in that order; junction bases with no gene match: 3. Germline V CDR1 and CDR2: SNHLY, FYNNEI. This CDR3 is 13 amino acids long. CDR3 sequence: CATGTSGRNTQYF. The CDR3 region has the DNA TGTGCCACCGGGACTAGCGGGAGGAATACGCAGTATTTT.